The 10 T cell receptor beta chains reported below all come from one sample, sequenced in a study of blood T cell repertoires in COVID-19. Assay used: immunoSEQ multiplex PCR; TCRdb lists only in-frame clones, some missing. Of under 85,000 clones in the sample, around 90% were seen once. The sequencing sample was made of peripheral blood. The receptor source for this set is a man between 65 and 85 years old with acute or convalescent COVID-19.

This clone was picked up one time. The chain uses TRBV29-1 and TRBJ1-2, with unresolved D. This CDR3 has 14 residues. Trimming shortened V by 7 bases and J by 4 bases, and 19 bases separated the two germline ends. Per germline, CDR1 SQVTM and CDR2 ANQGSEA. CDR3 in amino acids: CSAGDRAQPYGYTF. CDR3 coding DNA: TGCAGCGCCGGGGATAGGGCGCAGCCCTATGGCTACACCTTC.

The chain has TRBV11-2 and TRBJ1-3; D might be TRBD1 (5 bases). With 1 base removed from V and 0 bases from J, the gap between germline ends came to 13 bases. The CDR3 is 17 residues long. Germline lookup yields CDR1 SGHAT and CDR2 FQNNGV. CDR3 DNA: TGTGCCAGCAGCTTAGCGAGGACACCTTTCTCTGGAAACACCATATATTTT. Residues: CASSLARTPFSGNTIYF.

This sequence joins TRBV7-8 and TRBJ2-5; a weak D match, TRBD1 (6 bases). Germline assignment: CDR1 SGHVS and CDR2 FQNEAQ. This CDR3 comprises 17 residues. Trimming cost V 0 bases and J 0 bases, with 14 bases left between them. The DNA of the CDR3 is TGTGCCAGCAGCTTAGCGCGTGGACAGCCACACCAAGAGACCCAGTACTTC. It specifies CASSLARGQPHQETQYF.

V and J are TRBV7-9 and TRBJ2-3; D is undetermined. Germline values: CDR1 SEHNR, CDR2 FQNEAQ (reference sequence). V was cut by 5 bases and J by 4 bases, with 16 bases left in between. The CDR3 runs to 15 residues. The DNA for the CDR3 is TGTGCCAGCAGCCCATTTATATTGGCGGCAGATACGCAGTATTTT. Its translation is CASSPFILAADTQYF.

V and J are TRBV7-9 and TRBJ1-6, with D unclear. Germline V CDR1 and CDR2: SEHNR, FQNEAQ (reference sequence). The CDR3 has 15 residues. Trimming removed 5 bases from V and 7 bases from J, with 15 bases in between. CDR3 nucleotide sequence: TGTGCCAGCAGCCCTGGTGGGAGAGGGAATTCACCCCTCCACTTT. Translation: CASSPGGRGNSPLHF. Combining the CDR3 with reference TRBV7-9 and TRBJ1-6 gives the whole variable domain DTGVSQNPRHKITKRGQNVTFRCDPISEHNRLYWYRQTLGQGPEFLTYFQNEAQLEKSRLLSDRFSAERPKGSFSTLEIQRTEQGDSAMYLCASSPGGRGNSPLHFGNGTRLTVT.

The V gene is TRBV27, the J gene TRBJ2-7; TRBD1 is a possible D gene (5 bases). Germline assignment: CDR1 MNHEY and CDR2 SMNVEV (reference sequence). V lost 6 bases, J lost 6 bases, and 18 bases lay in between. The CDR3 contains 14 residues. For the CDR3, the DNA is TGTGCCAGCAGCATGAAGGGTAGGGGTGCCGAGCAGTACTTC. Translating it yields CASSMKGRGAEQYF.

The chain employs TRBV18 and TRBJ2-1; 7 bases are shared with TRBD1. CDR1 KGHSH and CDR2 LQKENI come from the germline V gene. V lost 3 bases to trimming and J lost 5 bases; unmatched junction nucleotides: 1. This CDR3 region has 13 residues. The CDR3 coding sequence is TGTGCCAGCTCACCGGGGACAGACAATGAGCAGTTCTTC. This encodes CASSPGTDNEQFF.

The table lists this clone with a count of one. The chain links TRBV6-5 to TRBJ2-7; D possibly corresponds to TRBD1 (5 bases). Trimming shortened V by 2 bases and J by 3 bases, and 14 bases separated the two germline ends. Germline V gene lookup returns CDR1 MNHEY and CDR2 SVGAGI. The CDR3 is made up of 15 amino acids. This chain's CDR3 is CASSYKGQKNYEQYF. CDR3 coding DNA: TGTGCCAGCAGTTACAAAGGACAAAAGAACTACGAGCAGTACTTC.

V gene TRBV18 combines with J gene TRBJ2-1; D is undetermined. The germline V and J ends were trimmed by 6 bases and 6 bases, with 9 bases remaining between them. Germline loops: CDR1 KGHSH, CDR2 LQKENI. This CDR3 region has 12 residues. The chain's CDR3 is CASSLPLNEQFF. CDR3 nucleotides: TGTGCCAGCTCTCTACCCCTCAATGAGCAGTTCTTC.

The J gene is TRBJ2-7, the V gene TRBV6-2 or TRBV6-3; perhaps TRBD2 as D (6 bases). Trimming shortened V by 4 bases and J by 5 bases, and 18 bases separated the two germline ends. The CDR3 is 15 residues long. Germline assignment: CDR1 MNHEY and CDR2 SVGEGT. DNA of the CDR3: TGTGCCAGCAGTTTTGGCAGGGCGGGAAACCACGAGCAGTACTTC. As protein: CASSFGRAGNHEQYF.